This TCR beta chain originates from a study of OX40 agonist ivuxolimab in advanced cancers. Study details: Patients were infused with ivuxolimab every 2 weeks at 0.01 to 10 mg/kg.

Whole-study findings and limits: Expanded clones were, on average, more numerous in CD8+ T cells than in CD4+.

With respect to this clone: Its specificity is unknown.

With autoimmune disease history or systemic immunosuppression, patients were excluded. This CDR3 comprises 13 residues. CDR1 SGHVS and CDR2 FQNEAQ come from the germline V gene. The V end lost 5 bases, the J end lost 5 bases, and 12 bases lay between the germline ends. Assay used: immunoSEQ multiplex PCR; TCRdb lists only in-frame clones, some missing. The repertoire holds about 150,000 clones, 90% to 95% seen once, with about 0.3% in the top ten. This TCR derives from an adult with an advanced solid tumor such as melanoma, head and neck, liver or kidney cancer. Material: CD4+ or CD8+ T cells sorted from blood, obtained in a trial of the OX40 agonist ivuxolimab. The chain couples TRBV7-8 to TRBJ1-1; D is unresolved. CDR3 sequence (DNA): TGTGCCAGCAGCCCGAGAAGGCATACTGAAGCTTTCTTT. It encodes CASSPRRHTEAFF.